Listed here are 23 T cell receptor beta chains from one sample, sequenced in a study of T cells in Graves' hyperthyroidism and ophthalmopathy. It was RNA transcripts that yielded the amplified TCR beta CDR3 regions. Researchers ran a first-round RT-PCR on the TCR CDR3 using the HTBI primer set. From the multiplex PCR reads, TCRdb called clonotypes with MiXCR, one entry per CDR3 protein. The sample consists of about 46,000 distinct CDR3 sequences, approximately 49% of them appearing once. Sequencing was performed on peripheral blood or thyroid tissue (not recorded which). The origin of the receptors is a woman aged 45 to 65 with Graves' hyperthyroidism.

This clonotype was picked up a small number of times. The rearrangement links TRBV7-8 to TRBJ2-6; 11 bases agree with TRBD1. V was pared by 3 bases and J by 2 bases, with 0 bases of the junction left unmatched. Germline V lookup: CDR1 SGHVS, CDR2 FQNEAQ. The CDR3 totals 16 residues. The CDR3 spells CASSLGQGAGANVLTF. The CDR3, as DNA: TGTGCCAGCAGCTTGGGACAGGGGGCTGGGGCCAACGTCCTGACTTTC.

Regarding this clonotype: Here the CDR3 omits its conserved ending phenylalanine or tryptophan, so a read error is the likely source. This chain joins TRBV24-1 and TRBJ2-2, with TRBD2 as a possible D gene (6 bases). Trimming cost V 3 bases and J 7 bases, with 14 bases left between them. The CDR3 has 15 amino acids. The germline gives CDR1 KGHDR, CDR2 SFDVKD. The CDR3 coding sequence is TGTGCCACCAGTGATCGGGACTTTCACCACGGGGAGCTGTTTTAT. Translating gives CATSDRDFHHGELFY.

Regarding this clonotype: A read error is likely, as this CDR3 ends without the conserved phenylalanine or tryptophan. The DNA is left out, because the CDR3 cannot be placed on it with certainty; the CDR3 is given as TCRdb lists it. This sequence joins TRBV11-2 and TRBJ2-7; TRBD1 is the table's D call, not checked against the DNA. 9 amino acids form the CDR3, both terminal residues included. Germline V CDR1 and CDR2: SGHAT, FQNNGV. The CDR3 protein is CASRTQGAL.

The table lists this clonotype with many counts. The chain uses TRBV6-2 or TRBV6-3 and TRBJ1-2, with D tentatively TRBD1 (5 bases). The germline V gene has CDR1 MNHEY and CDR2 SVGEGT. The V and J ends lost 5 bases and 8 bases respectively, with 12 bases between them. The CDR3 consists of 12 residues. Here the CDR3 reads CASSQGDNGYTF. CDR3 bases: TGTGCCAGCAGTCAGGGAGATAACGGCTACACCTTC.

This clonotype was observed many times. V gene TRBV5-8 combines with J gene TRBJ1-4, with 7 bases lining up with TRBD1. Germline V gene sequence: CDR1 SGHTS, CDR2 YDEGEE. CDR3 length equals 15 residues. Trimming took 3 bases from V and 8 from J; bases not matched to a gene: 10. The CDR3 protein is CASSWGQGQREKLFF. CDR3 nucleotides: TGTGCCAGCAGCTGGGGGCAGGGACAGAGAGAAAAACTGTTTTTT.

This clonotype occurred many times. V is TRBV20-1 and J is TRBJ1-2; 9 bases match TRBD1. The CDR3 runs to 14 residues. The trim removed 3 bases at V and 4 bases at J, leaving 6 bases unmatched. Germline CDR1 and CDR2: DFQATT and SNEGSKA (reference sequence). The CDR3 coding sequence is TGCAGTGCTAGGAGGGGACAGGGCGCCTATGGCTACACCTTC. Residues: CSARRGQGAYGYTF.

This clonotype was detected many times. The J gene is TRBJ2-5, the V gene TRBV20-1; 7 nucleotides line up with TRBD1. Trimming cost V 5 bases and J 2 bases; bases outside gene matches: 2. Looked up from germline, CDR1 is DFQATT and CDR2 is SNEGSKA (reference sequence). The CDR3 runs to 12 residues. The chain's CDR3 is CSAGTAQETQYF. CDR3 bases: TGCAGTGCTGGGACAGCACAAGAGACCCAGTACTTC.

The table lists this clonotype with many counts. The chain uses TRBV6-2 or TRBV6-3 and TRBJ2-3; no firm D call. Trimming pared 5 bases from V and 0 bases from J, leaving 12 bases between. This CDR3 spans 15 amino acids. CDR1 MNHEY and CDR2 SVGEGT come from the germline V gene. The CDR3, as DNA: TGTGCCAGCAGTATCCGGGCTACTAGCACAGATACGCAGTATTTT. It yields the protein CASSIRATSTDTQYF.

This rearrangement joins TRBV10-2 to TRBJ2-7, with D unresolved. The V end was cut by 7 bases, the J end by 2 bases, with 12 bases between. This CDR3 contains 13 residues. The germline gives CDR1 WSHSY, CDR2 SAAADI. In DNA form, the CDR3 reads TGCGCCAGCATACCGAGCGTGGCCTACGAGCAGTACTTC. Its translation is CASIPSVAYEQYF.

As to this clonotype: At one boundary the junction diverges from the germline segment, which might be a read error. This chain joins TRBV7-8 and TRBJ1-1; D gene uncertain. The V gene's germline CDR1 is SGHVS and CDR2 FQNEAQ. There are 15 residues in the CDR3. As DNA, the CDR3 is TGCGCCAGCAGCCAGACCCAGGTTGTCAGCACTGAAGCTTTCTTT. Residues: CASSQTQVVSTEAFF.

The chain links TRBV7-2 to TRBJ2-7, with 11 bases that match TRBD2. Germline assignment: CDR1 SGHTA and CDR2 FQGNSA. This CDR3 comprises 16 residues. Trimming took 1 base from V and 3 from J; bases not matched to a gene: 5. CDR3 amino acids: CASSLDRLAGIYEQYF. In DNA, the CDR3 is TGTGCCAGCAGCTTAGACCGACTAGCGGGAATCTACGAGCAGTACTTC.

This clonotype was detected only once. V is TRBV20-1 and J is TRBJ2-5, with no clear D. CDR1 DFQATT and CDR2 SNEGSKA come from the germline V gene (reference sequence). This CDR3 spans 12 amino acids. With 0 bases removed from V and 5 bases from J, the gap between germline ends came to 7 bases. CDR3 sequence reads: CSARDRAETQYF. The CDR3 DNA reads TGCAGTGCTAGAGATAGGGCGGAGACCCAGTACTTC.

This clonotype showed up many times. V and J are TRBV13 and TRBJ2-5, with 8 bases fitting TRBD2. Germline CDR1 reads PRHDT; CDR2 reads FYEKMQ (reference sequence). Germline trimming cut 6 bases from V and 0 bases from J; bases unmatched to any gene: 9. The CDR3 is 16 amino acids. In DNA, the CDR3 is TGTGCCAGCAGTTCCTTAGCGGGGCGTAACCAAGAGACCCAGTACTTC. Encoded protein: CASSSLAGRNQETQYF.

The CDR3 sequence: CASSLVLAGGGYEQYF. The CDR3 DNA is TGCGCCAGCAGCTTGGTATTAGCGGGAGGGGGCTACGAGCAGTACTTC. The genes are TRBV5-1 and TRBJ2-7; TRBD2 aligns across 11 bases. Germline values: CDR1 SGHRS, CDR2 YFSETQ. V lost 0 bases to trimming and J lost 3 bases; unmatched junction nucleotides: 5. The CDR3 has 16 amino acids.

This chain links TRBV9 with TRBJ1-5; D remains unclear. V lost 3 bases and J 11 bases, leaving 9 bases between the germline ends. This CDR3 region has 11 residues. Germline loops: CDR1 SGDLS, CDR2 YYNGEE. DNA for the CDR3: TGTGCCAGCAGCGCCGACGGGACCCAGCATTTT. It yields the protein CASSADGTQHF.

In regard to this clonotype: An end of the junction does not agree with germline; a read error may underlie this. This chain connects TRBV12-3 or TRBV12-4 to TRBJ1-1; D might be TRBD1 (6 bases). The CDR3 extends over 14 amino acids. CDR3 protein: CASSRQVANTEAFF. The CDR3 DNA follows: TGTGCCAGCAGCCGACAGGTGGCGAACACTGAAGCTTTCTTC.

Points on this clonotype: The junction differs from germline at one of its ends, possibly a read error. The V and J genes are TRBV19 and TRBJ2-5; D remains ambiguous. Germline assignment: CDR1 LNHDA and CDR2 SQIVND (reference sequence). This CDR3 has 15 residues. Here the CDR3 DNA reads TGTGCCAGCAGTATGCTGTCTGGAAACCAAGAGACCCAGTACTTC. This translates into CASSMLSGNQETQYF. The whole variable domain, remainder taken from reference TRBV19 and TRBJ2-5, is DGGITQSPKYLFRKEGQNVTLSCEQNLNHDAMYWYRQDPGQGLRLIYYSQIVNDFQKGDIAEGYSVSREKKESFPLTVTSAQKNPTAFYLCASSMLSGNQETQYFGPGTRLLVL.

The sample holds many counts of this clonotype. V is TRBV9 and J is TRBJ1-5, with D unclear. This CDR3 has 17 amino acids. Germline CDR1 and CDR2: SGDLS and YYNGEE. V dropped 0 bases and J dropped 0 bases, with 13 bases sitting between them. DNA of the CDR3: TGTGCCAGCAGCGTAGTGGCAGTGGATCATAGCAATCAGCCCCAGCATTTT. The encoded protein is CASSVVAVDHSNQPQHF.

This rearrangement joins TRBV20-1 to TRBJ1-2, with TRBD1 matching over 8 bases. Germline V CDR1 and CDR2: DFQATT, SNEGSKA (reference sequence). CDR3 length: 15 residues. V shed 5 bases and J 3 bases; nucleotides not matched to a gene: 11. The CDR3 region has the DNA TGCAGTGCTTATACCCGGGACAGGATAGACTATGGCTACACCTTC. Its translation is CSAYTRDRIDYGYTF.

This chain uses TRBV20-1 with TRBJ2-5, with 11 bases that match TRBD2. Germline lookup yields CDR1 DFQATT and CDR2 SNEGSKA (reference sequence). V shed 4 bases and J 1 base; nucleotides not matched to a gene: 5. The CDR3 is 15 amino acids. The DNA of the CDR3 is TGCAGTGCTATTGCCGGGACTAGCGGCCAAGAGACCCAGTACTTC. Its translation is CSAIAGTSGQETQYF.

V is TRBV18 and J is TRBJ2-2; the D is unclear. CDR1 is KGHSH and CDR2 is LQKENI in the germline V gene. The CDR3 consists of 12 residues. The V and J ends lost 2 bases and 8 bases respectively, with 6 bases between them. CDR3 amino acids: CASSPKTGELFF. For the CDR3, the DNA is TGTGCCAGCTCACCAAAGACGGGGGAGCTGTTTTTT.

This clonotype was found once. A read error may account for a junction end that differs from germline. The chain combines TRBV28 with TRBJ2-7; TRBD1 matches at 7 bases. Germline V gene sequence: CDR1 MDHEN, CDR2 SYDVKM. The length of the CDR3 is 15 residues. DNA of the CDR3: TGTGCCAGCAGTCCTTGGACAGGAAGCTCCTACGAGCGGTACTTC. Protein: CASSPWTGSSYERYF.

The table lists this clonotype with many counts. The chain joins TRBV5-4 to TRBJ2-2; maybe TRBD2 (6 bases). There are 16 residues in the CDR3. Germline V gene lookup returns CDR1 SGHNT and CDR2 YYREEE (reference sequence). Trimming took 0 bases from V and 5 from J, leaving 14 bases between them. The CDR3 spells CASSLAGGRGTGELFF. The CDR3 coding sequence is TGTGCCAGCAGCTTGGCCGGAGGGCGGGGAACCGGGGAGCTGTTTTTT.